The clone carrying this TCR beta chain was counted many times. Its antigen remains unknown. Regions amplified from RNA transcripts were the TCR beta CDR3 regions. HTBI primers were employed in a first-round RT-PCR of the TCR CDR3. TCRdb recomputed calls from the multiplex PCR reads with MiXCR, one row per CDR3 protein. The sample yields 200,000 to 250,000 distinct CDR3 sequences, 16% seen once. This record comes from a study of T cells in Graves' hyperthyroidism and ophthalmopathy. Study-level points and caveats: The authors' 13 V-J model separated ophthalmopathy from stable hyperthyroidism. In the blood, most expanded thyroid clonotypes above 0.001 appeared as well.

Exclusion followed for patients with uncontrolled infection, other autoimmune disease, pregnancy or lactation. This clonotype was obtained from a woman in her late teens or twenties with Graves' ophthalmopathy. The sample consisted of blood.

In DNA, the CDR3 is TGTGCCAGCAGCGTAGTCGGAGGGAGCCAAGAGACCCAGTACTTC. The encoded protein is CASSVVGGSQETQYF. The V gene is TRBV9, the J gene TRBJ2-5; a weak D match, TRBD2 (6 bases). Trimming took off 0 bases at V and 1 base at J, with 10 bases between the two ends. This CDR3 has 15 residues. Germline CDR1 is SGDLS and CDR2 is YYNGEE.